Listed below are T cell receptor beta chains from one sample, sequenced in a study of blood T cell repertoires in COVID-19. Repertoires were generated with immunoSEQ multiplex PCR, while TCRdb's copy carries only in-frame clones and drops some. This sample has 72,000 or so clones, with about 80% found just once. The sequencing sample was made of peripheral blood. The receptors shown here come from a man aged 80 or over with active COVID-19. Both conserved end residues are part of each CDR3. A D gene is named only where the DNA matches it firmly. Rows give clone size only sometimes, using once, few, many, or a class for an expanded clone.

j_call,v_call,d_call,clone_size,cdr3_nt,cdr3_aa
TRBJ2-1,TRBV11-2,NA,few,TGTGCCAGCAGCTTAAGGTTAGCTGGAATTTACAATGAGCAGTTCTTC,CASSLRLAGIYNEQFF
TRBJ2-7,TRBV10-3,NA,few,TGTGCCATCAGGGGCTTAGCTCCTAAGGGGGAGCAGTACTTC,CAIRGLAPKGEQYF
TRBJ1-1,TRBV12-3/TRBV12-4,NA,NA,TGTGCCAGCAGCCTTATGGCTAGCACTGAAGCTTTCTTT,CASSLMASTEAFF
TRBJ1-5,TRBV7-8,NA,NA,TGTGCCAGCAGCTTAGGAGAGGCGGACAAGCCCCAGCATTTT,CASSLGEADKPQHF
TRBJ2-3,TRBV5-6,TRBD1,few,TGTGCCAGCAGCTTGGGGGACAGGGGACAATATACGCAGTATTTT,CASSLGDRGQYTQYF
TRBJ2-5,TRBV7-2,NA,NA,TGTGCCAGCAGCTTAGCGGGAGGGGGGGAGACCCAGTACTTC,CASSLAGGGETQYF
TRBJ2-7,TRBV9,TRBD2,NA,TGTGCCAGCAGCCCTCGGGACTACGTAAACTACGAGCAGTACTTC,CASSPRDYVNYEQYF
TRBJ2-5,TRBV5-1,TRBD1,once,TGCGCCAGCAGCTTCGACAGGGTAGAGACCCAGTACTTC,CASSFDRVETQYF
TRBJ1-3,TRBV6-5,NA,once,TGTGCCAGCAGTTCCGGACTCACCTCTGGAAACACCATATATTTT,CASSSGLTSGNTIYF
TRBJ2-7,TRBV29-1,NA,few,TGCAGCGCCGAAGGAACAGGGGGGGCCGAGCAGTACTTC,CSAEGTGGAEQYF
TRBJ2-3,TRBV9,NA,few,TGTGCCAGCAGCGTAGATGGGGCCACAGATACGCAGTATTTT,CASSVDGATDTQYF
TRBJ2-5,TRBV9,NA,NA,TGTGCCAGCAGCCGAGGAGAGACCCAGTACTTC,CASSRGETQYF
TRBJ2-1,TRBV7-2,TRBD1,NA,TGTGCCAGCAGCTTAGGATACCGGACAGGGAGGTCTACCTACAATGAGCAGTTCTTC,CASSLGYRTGRSTYNEQFF
TRBJ2-7,TRBV14,NA,NA,TGTGCCAGCAGCCACTTAGCAGGGTACTACGAGCAGTACTTC,CASSHLAGYYEQYF